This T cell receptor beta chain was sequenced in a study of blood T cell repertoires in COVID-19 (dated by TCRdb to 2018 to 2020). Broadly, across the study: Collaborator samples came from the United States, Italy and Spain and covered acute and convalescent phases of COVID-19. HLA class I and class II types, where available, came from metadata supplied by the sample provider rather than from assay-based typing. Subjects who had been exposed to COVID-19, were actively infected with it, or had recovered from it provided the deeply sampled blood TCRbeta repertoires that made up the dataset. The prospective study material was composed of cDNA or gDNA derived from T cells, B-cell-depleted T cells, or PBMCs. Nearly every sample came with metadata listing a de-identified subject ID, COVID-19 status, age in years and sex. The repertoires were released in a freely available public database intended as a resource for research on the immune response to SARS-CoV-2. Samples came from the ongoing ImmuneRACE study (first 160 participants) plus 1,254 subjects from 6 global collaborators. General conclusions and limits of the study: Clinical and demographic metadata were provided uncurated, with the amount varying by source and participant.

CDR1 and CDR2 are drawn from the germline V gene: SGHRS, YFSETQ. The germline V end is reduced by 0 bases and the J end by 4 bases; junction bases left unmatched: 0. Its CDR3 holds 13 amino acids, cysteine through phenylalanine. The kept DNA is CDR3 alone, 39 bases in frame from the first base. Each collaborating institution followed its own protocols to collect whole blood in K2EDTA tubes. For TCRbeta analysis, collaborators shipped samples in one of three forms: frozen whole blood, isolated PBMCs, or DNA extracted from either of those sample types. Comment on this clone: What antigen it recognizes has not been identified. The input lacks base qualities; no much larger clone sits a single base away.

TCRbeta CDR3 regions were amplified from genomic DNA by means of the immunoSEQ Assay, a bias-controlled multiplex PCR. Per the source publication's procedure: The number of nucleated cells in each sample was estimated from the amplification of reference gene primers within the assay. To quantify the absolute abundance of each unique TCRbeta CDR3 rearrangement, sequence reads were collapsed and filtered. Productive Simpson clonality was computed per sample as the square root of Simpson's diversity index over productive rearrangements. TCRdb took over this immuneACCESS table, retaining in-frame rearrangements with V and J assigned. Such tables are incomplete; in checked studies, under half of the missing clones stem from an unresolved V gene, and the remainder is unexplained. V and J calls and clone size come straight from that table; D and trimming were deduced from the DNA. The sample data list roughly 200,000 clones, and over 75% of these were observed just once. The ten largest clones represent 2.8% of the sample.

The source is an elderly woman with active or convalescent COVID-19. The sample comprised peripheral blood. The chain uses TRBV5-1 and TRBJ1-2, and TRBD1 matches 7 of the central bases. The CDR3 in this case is CASSLDRGYGYTF. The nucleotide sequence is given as TGCGCCAGCAGCTTGGACAGGGGCTATGGCTACACCTTC.